This entry is about one T cell receptor (beta chain). Its antigen is still unknown. V dropped 6 bases and J dropped 4; count of bases not matched to a gene: 13. There are 16 residues in the CDR3. In germline, CDR1 is MNHNY, CDR2 SVGAGI (reference sequence). The data are from a study of naive CD8 T cells in extremely preterm neonates. Study findings and constraints: iChao1 richness was lowest in preterm neonates, significantly versus all ages. Relative to older groups, preterm infants had shorter, less trimmed CDR3s with fewer N additions.

Sequencing used immunoSEQ multiplex PCR; TCRdb keeps in-frame clones, though not all of them. Among about 4,000 clones listed, approximately 98% were seen once. Sequencing was carried out using naive CD8+ T cells from blood. The receptor was derived from a human donor in good health. This chain connects TRBV6-6 to TRBJ2-3; TRBD2 aligns across 7 bases. The CDR3 sequence: CASRILVRGSPDTQYF. CDR3 DNA: TGTGCCAGCAGGATACTCGTGCGGGGGTCCCCAGATACGCAGTATTTT.